One and the same sample provided the 23 T cell receptor beta chains below, sequenced in a study of CD8 T cells in Susac syndrome. Reverse transcription of about 0.45 to 1 ug RNA was carried out with random hexamers. A single record per CDR3 protein comes from TCRdb applying MiXCR to the immunoSEQ multiplex PCR reads. The data hold about 150,000 distinct CDR3 sequences, with around 93% observed a single time. Sequenced input: CD4+ T cells from PBMCs. The receptors here all came from a human donor with multiple sclerosis.

This clonotype came up once. This chain uses TRBV12-3 or TRBV12-4 with TRBJ2-5; D might be TRBD1 (6 bases). CDR3 length: 13 residues. Between the trimmed V and J ends, which lost 8 bases and 2 bases, there was a span of 12 bases. The CDR3 nucleotides read TGTGCCAGCCAGGGGATAGGTCAAGAGACCCAGTACTTC. Translated, it gives CASQGIGQETQYF.

This chain uses TRBV29-1 with TRBJ1-2; D gene unclear. Trimming shortened V by 7 bases and J by 6 bases, and 9 bases separated the two germline ends. Germline V lookup: CDR1 SQVTM, CDR2 ANQGSEA. The CDR3 loop spans 10 amino acids. In DNA, the CDR3 is TGCAGCGCCGCCGAGGATGGCTACACCTTC. Protein: CSAAEDGYTF.

The J gene is TRBJ1-2, the V gene TRBV2, with a weak D call TRBD1 (5 bases). The CDR3 length is 13 residues. Germline V gene data show CDR1 as SNHLY and CDR2 as FYNNEI. The V gene lost 5 bases and the J gene lost 3 bases, with 10 bases spanning the gap. The CDR3 loop is CASSYGTDYGYTF. For the CDR3, the DNA is TGTGCCAGCAGTTATGGGACCGACTATGGCTACACCTTC.

The chain has TRBV5-1 and TRBJ2-3; 7 positions match TRBD1. The length of the CDR3 is 15 residues. J lost 5 bases, V lost 2 bases, and 8 bases had no gene match. Looked up from germline, CDR1 is SGHRS and CDR2 is YFSETQ. In DNA, the CDR3 is TGCGCCAGCAGCTTACCCACAGGGGTGGAAGATACGCAGTATTTT. It specifies CASSLPTGVEDTQYF.

This chain uses TRBV10-3 with TRBJ2-7; TRBD2 aligns across 11 bases. With V trimmed by 2 bases and J by 2 bases, 11 bases remained unmatched. Germline V gives CDR1 ENHRY, CDR2 SYGVKD. The CDR3 has 18 amino acids. This CDR3 is CAISEGLAGGSQTYEQYF. CDR3 DNA: TGTGCCATCAGTGAGGGGCTAGCGGGGGGTTCCCAAACCTACGAGCAGTACTTC.

The chain couples TRBV7-2 to TRBJ2-1; D remains ambiguous. Deletions cut 5 bases from V and 7 bases from J, with 9 bases between. The CDR3 has 12 residues. Germline assignment: CDR1 SGHTA and CDR2 FQGNSA. The CDR3 nucleotides read TGTGCCAGCAGCCCCCCCCTTAATGAGCAGTTCTTC. Translating gives CASSPPLNEQFF.

The chain uses TRBV4-3 and TRBJ1-1; D might be TRBD1 (5 bases). Germline V gene data show CDR1 as LGHNA and CDR2 as YSLEER. The CDR3 is 12 residues long. V dropped 7 bases and J dropped 2 bases, with 8 bases sitting between them. The CDR3 region is CASKTDNTEAFF. The CDR3, as DNA: TGCGCCAGCAAGACAGATAACACTGAAGCTTTCTTT.

This chain joins TRBV2 and TRBJ1-2; no clear D gene. The V gene's germline CDR1 is SNHLY and CDR2 FYNNEI. This CDR3 spans 13 amino acids. V was cut by 6 bases and J by 1 base, with 9 bases left in between. The DNA for the CDR3 is TGTGCCAGCAGCGCAGGTCTTAACTATGGCTACACCTTC. Protein: CASSAGLNYGYTF.

The chain is built from TRBV12-3 or TRBV12-4 and TRBJ2-5; D is unresolved. The CDR3 loop spans 10 amino acids. Trimming took off 9 bases at V and 5 bases at J, with 7 bases between the two ends. The CDR3 loop reads CASSRETQYF. As DNA, the CDR3 is TGTGCCAGTTCTCGCGAGACCCAGTACTTC.

The chain has TRBV4-3 and TRBJ2-1; D is undetermined. V was clipped by 0 bases and J by 1 base, with 7 bases between them. Germline V gene sequence: CDR1 LGHNA, CDR2 YSLEER. There are 15 residues in the CDR3. In nucleotides, the CDR3 is TGCGCCAGCAGCCAAGAAGTGGGGTCCTACAATGAGCAGTTCTTC. As protein: CASSQEVGSYNEQFF.

V usage is TRBV9 and J usage is TRBJ2-3; D ambiguous. With 3 bases removed from V and 5 bases from J, the gap between germline ends came to 10 bases. The CDR3 has 13 residues. The germline CDR1 and CDR2 sequences are SGDLS and YYNGEE. CDR3 DNA: TGTGCCAGCAGCGCTGACCTGGGAGATACGCAGTATTTT. Protein product: CASSADLGDTQYF.

This chain links TRBV5-1 with TRBJ1-2; TRBD1 agrees at 7 bases. J lost 3 bases, V lost 3 bases, and 5 bases had no gene match. Germline V CDR1 and CDR2: SGHRS, YFSETQ. The CDR3 has 14 residues. CDR3 in amino acids: CASSSGGTDYGYTF. The CDR3 nucleotides are TGCGCCAGCAGCTCAGGGGGGACAGACTATGGCTACACCTTC.

This chain uses TRBV15 with TRBJ1-2, with D possibly being TRBD1 (6 bases). The V end was cut by 5 bases, the J end by 7 bases, with 14 bases between. Looked up from germline, CDR1 is LNHNV and CDR2 is YYDKDF (reference sequence). CDR3 length: 13 residues. The CDR3 loop reads CATSPTGPSGYTF. CDR3 DNA sequence: TGTGCCACCAGCCCGACAGGTCCTAGTGGCTACACCTTC.

The V call is TRBV3-1, the J call TRBJ2-3; D not resolved. V was clipped by 5 bases and J by 3 bases, with 15 bases between them. The CDR3 has 15 amino acids. Germline V gene sequence: CDR1 LGHDT, CDR2 YNNKEL (reference sequence). The chain's CDR3 is CASSFVPVGTDTQYF. CDR3 bases: TGTGCCAGCAGCTTCGTTCCCGTAGGTACAGATACGCAGTATTTT.

V usage is TRBV7-2 and J usage is TRBJ2-3, with D perhaps matching TRBD2 (6 bases). Germline CDR1 SGHTA, CDR2 FQGNSA. Trimming pared 5 bases from V and 5 bases from J, leaving 17 bases between. There are 15 residues in the CDR3. CDR3 in DNA: TGTGCCAGCAGCCCCATCGGGGGAGGTCAAGATACGCAGTATTTT. It is translated as CASSPIGGGQDTQYF.

The chain employs TRBV19 and TRBJ2-7; 10 positions agree with TRBD2. Germline loops: CDR1 LNHDA, CDR2 SQIVND (reference sequence). V shed 4 bases and J 7 bases; nucleotides not matched to a gene: 7. The CDR3 contains 14 residues. CDR3: CASSSGLAVREQYF. The CDR3 DNA sequence: TGTGCCAGTAGTAGCGGACTAGCGGTGCGGGAGCAGTACTTC. The variable domain in full, with the rest retrieved from reference TRBV19 and TRBJ2-7, is DGGITQSPKYLFRKEGQNVTLSCEQNLNHDAMYWYRQDPGQGLRLIYYSQIVNDFQKGDIAEGYSVSREKKESFPLTVTSAQKNPTAFYLCASSSGLAVREQYFGPGTRLTVT.

This chain connects TRBV7-2 to TRBJ1-2, with D possibly being TRBD1 (5 bases). The CDR3 covers 15 residues. The germline V gene has CDR1 SGHTA and CDR2 FQGNSA. Between the trimmed V and J ends, which lost 4 bases and 4 bases, there was a span of 16 bases. This chain's CDR3 is CASSSPGRTTYGYTF. The CDR3 DNA reads as TGTGCCAGCAGCTCGCCGGGACGGACGACCTATGGCTACACCTTC.

V usage is TRBV29-1 and J usage is TRBJ2-5; TRBD2 aligns across 8 bases. The CDR3 consists of 15 residues. V shed 3 bases, J shed 4 bases, and the junction held 10 bases outside the gene matches. Germline CDR1 SQVTM, CDR2 ANQGSEA. This chain's CDR3 is CSVEIGGGSGETQYF. CDR3 in DNA: TGCAGCGTTGAGATTGGCGGGGGGTCGGGAGAGACCCAGTACTTC. Based on the CDR3 plus reference TRBV29-1 and TRBJ2-5, the full variable domain is SAVISQKPSRDICQRGTSLTIQCQVDSQVTMMFWYRQQPGQSLTLIATANQGSEATYESGFVIDKFPISRPNLTFSTLTVSNMSPEDSSIYLCSVEIGGGSGETQYFGPGTRLLVL.

The J gene is TRBJ1-6, the V gene TRBV7-3; 8 nucleotides align to TRBD1. Looked up from germline, CDR1 is SGHTA and CDR2 is FQGTGA. The ends lost 4 bases at V and 6 bases at J; junction bases unmatched: 2. The CDR3 covers 14 residues. This chain's CDR3 is CASSSGQGNSPLHF. In DNA, the CDR3 is TGTGCCAGCAGCTCCGGACAGGGTAATTCACCCCTCCACTTT.

This chain joins TRBV12-3 or TRBV12-4 and TRBJ1-2, with TRBD1 as a possible D gene (5 bases). With 6 bases removed from V and 4 bases from J, the gap between germline ends came to 12 bases. CDR3 length: 13 amino acids. CDR3 amino acids: CASRPGGLYGYTF. For the CDR3, the DNA is TGTGCCAGCAGGCCCGGGGGTCTCTATGGCTACACCTTC.

This chain links TRBV15 with TRBJ1-5; D is ambiguous. The CDR3 is made up of 17 amino acids. V was cut by 0 bases and J by 3 bases, with 15 bases left in between. The V gene's germline CDR1 is LNHNV and CDR2 YYDKDF (reference sequence). CDR3: CATSRDAYSNTNQPQHF. DNA of the CDR3: TGTGCCACCAGCAGAGATGCTTACAGCAATACCAATCAGCCCCAGCATTTT.

The rearrangement uses TRBV18 and TRBJ2-5, with 9 bases identical to TRBD1. Germline CDR1 KGHSH, CDR2 LQKENI. Germline trimming cut 5 bases from V and 5 bases from J; bases unmatched to any gene: 6. The CDR3 sequence is 14 residues long. The CDR3 protein is CASSFTGTGETQYF. The CDR3 DNA is TGTGCCAGCTCATTCACCGGGACAGGGGAGACCCAGTACTTC. The whole variable domain, remainder taken from reference TRBV18 and TRBJ2-5, is NAGVMQNPRHLVRRRGQEARLRCSPMKGHSHVYWYRQLPEEGLKFMVYLQKENIIDESGMPKERFSAEFPKEGPSILRIQQVVRGDSAAYFCASSFTGTGETQYFGPGTRLLVL.

This chain links TRBV9 with TRBJ1-2; 11 bases line up with TRBD1. There are 16 residues in the CDR3. The V gene end was trimmed by 2 bases and the J gene end by 2 bases; junction bases not matched to a gene: 5. Germline CDR1 and CDR2: SGDLS and YYNGEE. The DNA for the CDR3 is TGTGCCAGCAGCGTGGACAGGGGGCGCGGGAACTATGGCTACACCTTC. Translation: CASSVDRGRGNYGYTF.